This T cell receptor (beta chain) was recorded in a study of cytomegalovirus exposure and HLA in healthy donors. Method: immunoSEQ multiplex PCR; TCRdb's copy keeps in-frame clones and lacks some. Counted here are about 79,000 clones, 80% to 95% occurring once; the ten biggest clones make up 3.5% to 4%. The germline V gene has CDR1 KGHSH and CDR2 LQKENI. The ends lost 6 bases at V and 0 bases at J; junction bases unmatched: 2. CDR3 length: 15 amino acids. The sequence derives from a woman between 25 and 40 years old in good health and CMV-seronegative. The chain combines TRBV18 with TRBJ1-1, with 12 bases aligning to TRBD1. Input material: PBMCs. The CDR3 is CASSGQGAVNTEAFF. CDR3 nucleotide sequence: TGTGCCAGCTCGGGACAGGGGGCTGTGAACACTGAAGCTTTCTTT.